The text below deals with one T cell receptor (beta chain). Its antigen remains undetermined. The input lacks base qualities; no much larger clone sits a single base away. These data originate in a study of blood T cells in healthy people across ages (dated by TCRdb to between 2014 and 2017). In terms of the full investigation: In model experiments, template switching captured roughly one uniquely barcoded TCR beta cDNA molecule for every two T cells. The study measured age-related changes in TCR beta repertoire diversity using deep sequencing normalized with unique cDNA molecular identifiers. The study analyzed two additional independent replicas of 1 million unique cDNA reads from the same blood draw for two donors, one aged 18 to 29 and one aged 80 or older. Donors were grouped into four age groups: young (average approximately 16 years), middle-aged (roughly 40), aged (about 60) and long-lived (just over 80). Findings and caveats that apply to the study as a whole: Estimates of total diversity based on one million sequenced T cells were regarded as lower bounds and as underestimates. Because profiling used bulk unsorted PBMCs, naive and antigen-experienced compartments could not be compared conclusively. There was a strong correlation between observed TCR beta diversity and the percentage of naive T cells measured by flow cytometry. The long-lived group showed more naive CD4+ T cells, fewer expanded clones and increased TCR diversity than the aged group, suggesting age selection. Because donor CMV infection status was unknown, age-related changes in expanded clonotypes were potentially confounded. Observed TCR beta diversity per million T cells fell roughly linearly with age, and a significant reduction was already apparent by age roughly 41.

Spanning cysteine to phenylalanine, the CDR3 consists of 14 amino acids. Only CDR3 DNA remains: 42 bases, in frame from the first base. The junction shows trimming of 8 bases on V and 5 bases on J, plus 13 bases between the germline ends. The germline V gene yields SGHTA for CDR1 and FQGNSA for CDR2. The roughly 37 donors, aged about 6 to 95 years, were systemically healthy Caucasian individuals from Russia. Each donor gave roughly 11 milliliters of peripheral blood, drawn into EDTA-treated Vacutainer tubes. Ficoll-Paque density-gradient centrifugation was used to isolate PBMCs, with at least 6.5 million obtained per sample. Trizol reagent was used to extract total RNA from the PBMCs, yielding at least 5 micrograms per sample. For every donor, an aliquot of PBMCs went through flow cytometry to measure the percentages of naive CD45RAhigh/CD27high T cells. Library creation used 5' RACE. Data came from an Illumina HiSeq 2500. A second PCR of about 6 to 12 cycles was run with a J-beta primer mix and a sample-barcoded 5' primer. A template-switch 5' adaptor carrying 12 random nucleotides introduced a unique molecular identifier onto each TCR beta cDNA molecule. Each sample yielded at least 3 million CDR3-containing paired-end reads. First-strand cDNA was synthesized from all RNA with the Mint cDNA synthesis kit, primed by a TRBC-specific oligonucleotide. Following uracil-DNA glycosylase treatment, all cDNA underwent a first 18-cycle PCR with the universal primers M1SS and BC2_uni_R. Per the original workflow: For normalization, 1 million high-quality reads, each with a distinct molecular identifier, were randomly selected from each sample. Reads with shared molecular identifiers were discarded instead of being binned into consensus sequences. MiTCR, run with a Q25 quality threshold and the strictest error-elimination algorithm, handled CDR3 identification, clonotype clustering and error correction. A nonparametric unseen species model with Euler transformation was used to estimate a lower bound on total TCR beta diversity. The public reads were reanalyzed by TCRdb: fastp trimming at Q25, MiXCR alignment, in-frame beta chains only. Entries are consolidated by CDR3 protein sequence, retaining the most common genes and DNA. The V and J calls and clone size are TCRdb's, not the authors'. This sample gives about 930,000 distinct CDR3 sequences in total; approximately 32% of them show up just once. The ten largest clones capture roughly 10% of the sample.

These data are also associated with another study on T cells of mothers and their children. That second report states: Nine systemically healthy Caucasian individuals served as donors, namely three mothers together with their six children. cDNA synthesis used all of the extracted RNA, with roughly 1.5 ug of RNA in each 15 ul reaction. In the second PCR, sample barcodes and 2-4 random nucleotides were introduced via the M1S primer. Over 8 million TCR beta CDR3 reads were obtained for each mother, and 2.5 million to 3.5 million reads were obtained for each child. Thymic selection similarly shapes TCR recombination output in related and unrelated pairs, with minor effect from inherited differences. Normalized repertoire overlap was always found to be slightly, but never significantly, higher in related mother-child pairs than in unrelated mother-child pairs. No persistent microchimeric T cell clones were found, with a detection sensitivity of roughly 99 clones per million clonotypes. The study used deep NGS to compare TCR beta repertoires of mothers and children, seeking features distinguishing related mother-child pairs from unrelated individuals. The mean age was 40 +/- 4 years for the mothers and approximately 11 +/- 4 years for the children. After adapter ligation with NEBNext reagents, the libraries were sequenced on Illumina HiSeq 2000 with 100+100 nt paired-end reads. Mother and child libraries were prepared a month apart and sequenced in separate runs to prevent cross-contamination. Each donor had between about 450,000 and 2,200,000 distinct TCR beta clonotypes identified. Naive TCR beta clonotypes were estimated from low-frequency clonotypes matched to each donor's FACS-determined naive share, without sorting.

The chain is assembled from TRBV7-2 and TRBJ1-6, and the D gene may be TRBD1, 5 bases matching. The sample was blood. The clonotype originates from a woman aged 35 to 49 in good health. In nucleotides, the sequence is TGTGCCAGCGGAGCGGGGGGAAATAATTCACCCCTCCACTTT. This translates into CASGAGGNNSPLHF.